The 27 T cell receptor beta chains listed next were all sequenced from one sample in a study of shared clonotypes between healthy human individuals. The data were produced by immunoSEQ multiplex PCR, yet TCRdb's version contains in-frame clones alone and is incomplete. The repertoire has over a million clones, approximately 78% of them found once; the top ten carry roughly 0.62%. Sequencing was carried out using memory CD4+ T cells from PBMCs. Subset denoted: CD45RA-negative fraction. Receptors originate from a young man in good health. Some clones in this sample may be carry-over from other donors' samples.

This clone has a single count. The CDR3 DNA reads TGTGCCAGCAGCTTAGGCGGGGTGGCCGAGCAGTACTTC. As protein: CASSLGGVAEQYF. The chain combines TRBV11-3 with TRBJ2-7, with D possibly being TRBD2 (6 bases). Germline V gene lookup returns CDR1 SGHNT and CDR2 YENEEA. The CDR3 length is 13 residues. V gave up 1 base and J gave up 6 bases, with 10 bases separating them.

This chain joins TRBV28 and TRBJ2-3; maybe TRBD1 (6 bases). This CDR3 contains 15 residues. The V gene lost 2 bases and the J gene lost 5 bases, with 14 bases spanning the gap. The germline CDR1 and CDR2 sequences are MDHEN and SYDVKM. The CDR3 loop is CASSLGGRVGDTQYF. Written as DNA, the CDR3 is TGTGCCAGCAGTTTAGGGGGCAGGGTCGGAGATACGCAGTATTTT. The variable domain in full, completed from reference TRBV28 and TRBJ2-3, reads DVKVTQSSRYLVKRTGEKVFLECVQDMDHENMFWYRQDPGLGLRLIYFSYDVKMKEKGDIPEGYSVSREKKERFSLILESASTNQTSMYLCASSLGGRVGDTQYFGPGTRLTVL.

The chain is built from TRBV7-2 and TRBJ1-5; D gene ambiguous. Germline V lookup: CDR1 SGHTA, CDR2 FQGNSA. The CDR3 is 14 residues long. Trimming removed 1 base at V and 9 bases at J, with 13 bases between. This chain's CDR3 is CASSLGRGGGPQHF. The DNA of the CDR3 is TGTGCCAGCAGCTTAGGTCGGGGTGGAGGGCCCCAGCATTTT.

Here the CDR3 DNA reads TGTGCCAGCCCTCGGGACTCCCAACGGACACAGACCCAGTACTTC. Its protein is CASPRDSQRTQTQYF. The chain links TRBV6-5 to TRBJ2-5, with a possible D match to TRBD2 (6 bases). Germline loops: CDR1 MNHEY, CDR2 SVGAGI. V was clipped by 8 bases and J by 6 bases, with 22 bases between them. The CDR3 runs 15 residues.

The sample holds a few counts of this clone. The rearrangement joins TRBV18 to TRBJ2-3, with TRBD2 matching over 7 bases. The germline V gene encodes CDR1 KGHSH and CDR2 LQKENI. The CDR3 has 16 amino acids. J gave up 0 bases and V 1 base, and 4 bases lay outside the gene matches. The CDR3: CASSPRGGGSTDTQYF. DNA for the CDR3: TGTGCCAGCTCACCACGTGGCGGGGGTAGCACAGATACGCAGTATTTT.

In DNA form, the CDR3 reads TGTGCCAGCAGTTTAAGGCGGACAGGGGGATCGGGCGAGCAGTACTTC. Protein: CASSLRRTGGSGEQYF. The rearrangement uses TRBV28 and TRBJ2-7; 10 nucleotides line up with TRBD1. The V gene end was trimmed by 2 bases and the J gene end by 6 bases; junction bases not matched to a gene: 10. Germline CDR1 MDHEN, CDR2 SYDVKM. The CDR3 is 16 amino acids. The entire variable domain, with the rest obtained from reference TRBV28 and TRBJ2-7, is as follows: DVKVTQSSRYLVKRTGEKVFLECVQDMDHENMFWYRQDPGLGLRLIYFSYDVKMKEKGDIPEGYSVSREKKERFSLILESASTNQTSMYLCASSLRRTGGSGEQYFGPGTRLTVT.

The V call is TRBV2, the J call TRBJ2-5; maybe TRBD1 (6 bases). The length of the CDR3 is 14 residues. Trimming pared 5 bases from V and 5 bases from J, leaving 15 bases between. Germline assignment: CDR1 SNHLY and CDR2 FYNNEI. The CDR3 spells CASSQEQGSETQYF. The CDR3 nucleotides read TGTGCCAGCAGTCAGGAACAGGGATCTGAGACCCAGTACTTC.

This chain uses TRBV9 with TRBJ2-7; TRBD2 aligns across 7 bases. The length of the CDR3 is 15 residues. Germline lookup yields CDR1 SGDLS and CDR2 YYNGEE. Trimming at V came to 0 bases and at J to 3 bases, leaving 6 bases not matched to a gene. The CDR3 DNA follows: TGTGCCAGCAGCGTAGTTCCTAGCGGCCTCTACGAGCAGTACTTC. Its translation: CASSVVPSGLYEQYF.

The rearrangement uses TRBV12-5 and TRBJ2-5, with a tentative D call TRBD2 (6 bases). The CDR3 consists of 14 residues. V lost 7 bases and J lost 5, with 17 bases in between. Germline CDR1 and CDR2: LGHNT and FRNRAP. CDR3 region: CASAPGLSRETQYF. For the CDR3, the DNA is TGTGCTAGTGCCCCGGGACTTTCTAGGGAGACCCAGTACTTC. The full variable domain, its missing parts supplied by reference TRBV12-5 and TRBJ2-5, is DARVTQTPRHKVTEMGQEVTMRCQPILGHNTVFWYRQTMMQGLELLAYFRNRAPLDDSGMPKDRFSAEMPDATLATLKIQPSEPRDSAVYFCASAPGLSRETQYFGPGTRLLVL.

The chain is built from TRBV10-1 and TRBJ1-2, with 7 bases lining up with TRBD1. CDR1 is WNHNN, CDR2 SYGVQD, per germline (reference sequence). With V trimmed by 4 bases and J by 7 bases, 6 bases remained unmatched. This CDR3 has 13 amino acids. The chain's CDR3 is CASSVDRRGGYTF. The CDR3, as DNA: TGCGCCAGCAGTGTGGACAGGAGGGGTGGCTACACCTTC.

This chain connects TRBV9 to TRBJ1-5; no firm D call. Deletions cut 2 bases from V and 2 bases from J, with 11 bases between. Germline V gives CDR1 SGDLS, CDR2 YYNGEE. This CDR3 comprises 15 residues. The DNA of the CDR3 is TGTGCCAGCAGCGTTGGGCCTGAGGGCAATCAGCCCCAGCATTTT. Its translation is CASSVGPEGNQPQHF.

V and J are TRBV4-2 and TRBJ2-7, with 7 bases aligning to TRBD1. Germline CDR1 LGHNA, CDR2 YNFKEQ. V was pared by 0 bases and J by 0 bases, with 8 bases of the junction left unmatched. The CDR3 spans 17 residues. CDR3 protein: CASSQDLPGGSSYEQYF. The CDR3 bases are TGTGCCAGCAGCCAAGATCTCCCAGGGGGTTCCTCCTACGAGCAGTACTTC.

J is TRBJ1-5 and V is TRBV6-5; D not certain. The V gene's germline CDR1 is MNHEY and CDR2 SVGAGI. This CDR3 is 15 amino acids long. V lost 3 bases and J lost 4, with 13 bases in between. The CDR3 is CASSYQEQQNQPQHF. CDR3 nucleotides: TGTGCCAGCAGTTATCAGGAACAGCAAAATCAGCCCCAGCATTTT.

With regard to this clone: The same CDR3 can be traced to other DNA sequences in this sample. The chain uses TRBV6-5 and TRBJ2-5; no definite D call. The CDR3 runs 11 residues. Per the germline V gene, CDR1 is MNHEY and CDR2 is SVGAGI. The V and J ends lost 2 bases and 6 bases respectively, with 4 bases between them. CDR3 nucleotide sequence: TGTGCCAGCAGTTACCTCCAGACCCAGTACTTC. This gives the protein CASSYLQTQYF.

J is TRBJ2-2 and V is TRBV6-5; no firm D call. The length of the CDR3 is 15 residues. Germline CDR1 is MNHEY and CDR2 is SVGAGI. V was clipped by 5 bases and J by 2 bases, with 12 bases between them. This CDR3 is CASSAPRSNTGELFF. The CDR3 DNA follows: TGTGCCAGCAGTGCCCCCCGGTCCAACACCGGGGAGCTGTTTTTT.

This clone was seen a few times. This chain uses TRBV27 with TRBJ2-5; 14 bases fit TRBD2. The J call may be in error: the DNA end matches TRBJ2-7 better. From germline, CDR1 is MNHEY and CDR2 SMNVEV (reference sequence). The CDR3 consists of 16 residues. CDR3 in amino acids: CASSPGLAGGPYEQYF. CDR3 DNA: TGTGCCAGCAGTCCTGGACTAGCGGGAGGACCTTACGAGCAGTACTTC.

About this clone itself: At the DNA level, this CDR3 is encoded by other sequences in the same sample as well. The rearrangement joins TRBV7-2 to TRBJ2-7, with a possible D match to TRBD1 (5 bases). The CDR3 length is 13 residues. From germline, CDR1 is SGHTA and CDR2 FQGNSA. Trimming cost V 5 bases and J 4 bases, with 12 bases left between them. The CDR3 spells CASSPLGAYEQYF. CDR3 in DNA: TGTGCCAGCAGCCCCCTAGGGGCTTACGAGCAGTACTTC.

The V call is TRBV28, the J call TRBJ2-7; D is unresolved. V was trimmed by 3 bases and J by 3 bases, leaving 21 bases between them. Germline V gene data show CDR1 as MDHEN and CDR2 as SYDVKM. CDR3 length: 17 amino acids. CDR3: CASSFLGNRYDIYEQYF. As DNA, the CDR3 is TGTGCCAGCAGTTTCCTGGGAAATCGGTACGATATCTACGAGCAGTACTTC.

The gene calls are TRBV19 and TRBJ2-7, with no clear D. Trimming cost V 6 bases and J 2 bases, with 8 bases left between them. This CDR3 is built from 12 residues. Germline assignment: CDR1 LNHDA and CDR2 SQIVND (reference sequence). The CDR3 sequence: CASRGRTYEQYF. DNA for the CDR3: TGTGCCAGTAGAGGCCGAACCTACGAGCAGTACTTC.

The chain employs TRBV9 and TRBJ1-1; 8 nucleotides match TRBD1. V lost 3 bases, J lost 0 bases, and 4 bases stayed unmatched. CDR1 and CDR2 (germline): SGDLS, YYNGEE. The CDR3 is 15 residues long. This CDR3 is CASSAGQGLNTEAFF. The DNA of the CDR3 is TGTGCCAGCAGCGCCGGACAGGGTTTGAACACTGAAGCTTTCTTT.

This clone was recorded a few times. V gene TRBV28 combines with J gene TRBJ1-5; D ambiguous. V was shortened by 11 bases and J by 2 bases, with 13 bases between the two germline ends. This CDR3 is built from 13 residues. CDR1 is MDHEN and CDR2 is SYDVKM in the germline V gene. Written as DNA, the CDR3 is TGTGCCGCGGGTCTCGGGGGCAATCAGCCCCAGCATTTT. Its protein product is CAAGLGGNQPQHF.

This clone was seen only once. The rearrangement joins TRBV5-1 to TRBJ1-2, with D uncertain. V was pared by 0 bases and J by 3 bases, with 9 bases between. The CDR3 contains 14 residues. The germline CDR1 and CDR2 sequences are SGHRS and YFSETQ. CDR3 nucleotides: TGCGCCAGCAGCTTGGCCGGGCAGCACTATGGCTACACCTTC. Protein sequence: CASSLAGQHYGYTF.

About this clone: This sample also contains other DNA sequences that code for the same CDR3. The rearrangement joins TRBV19 to TRBJ1-5; the D is unclear. CDR1 and CDR2 (germline): LNHDA, SQIVND (reference sequence). V was clipped by 1 base and J by 2 bases, with 9 bases between them. CDR3 length equals 15 residues. As DNA, the CDR3 is TGTGCCAGTAGTATAGGTCGTGTGGGCAATCAGCCCCAGCATTTT. Translated, it gives CASSIGRVGNQPQHF.

This clone was counted a few times. J is TRBJ2-5 and V is TRBV5-4; a possible D gene is TRBD2 (6 bases). Looked up from germline, CDR1 is SGHNT and CDR2 is YYREEE (reference sequence). Trimming left V 2 bases short and J 3 bases short, with 14 bases between. The CDR3 loop spans 15 amino acids. The CDR3 sequence is CASSLSGRGKETQYF. The CDR3 coding sequence is TGTGCCAGCAGCTTATCCGGGAGAGGGAAAGAGACCCAGTACTTC. The full variable domain, in which reference TRBV5-4 and TRBJ2-5 provide the parts outside the CDR3, is ETGVTQSPTHLIKTRGQQVTLRCSSQSGHNTVSWYQQALGQGPQFIFQYYREEENGRGNFPPRFSGLQFPNYSSELNVNALELDDSALYLCASSLSGRGKETQYFGPGTRLLVL.

The chain is built from TRBV4-1 and TRBJ1-2; weak D call: TRBD1 (5 bases). The CDR3 spans 14 residues. Trimming shortened V by 4 bases and J by 13 bases, and 22 bases separated the two germline ends. The germline V gene encodes CDR1 MGHRA and CDR2 YSYEKL. The CDR3 DNA is TGCGCCAGCAGCCCTGCGGGGCAGGGCGGGGGGTGCACCTTC. Translation: CASSPAGQGGGCTF.

Comment on this clone: This CDR3 is also generated by other DNA sequences in the sample. The gene calls are TRBV9 and TRBJ2-2; the match to TRBD2 covers 15 bases. The trim removed 2 bases at V and 4 bases at J, leaving 0 bases unmatched. The CDR3 covers 16 residues. Germline V gene lookup returns CDR1 SGDLS and CDR2 YYNGEE. DNA for the CDR3: TGTGCCAGCAGCGTGGGACTAGCGGGAGGCACCGGGGAGCTGTTTTTT. As protein: CASSVGLAGGTGELFF.

The genes are TRBV28 and TRBJ1-5; possibly TRBD1 for D (5 bases). Trimming removed 3 bases from V and 0 bases from J, with 9 bases in between. CDR3 length: 15 residues. CDR1 is MDHEN and CDR2 is SYDVKM in the germline V gene. CDR3 sequence: CASSLGGFSNQPQHF. CDR3 nucleotide sequence: TGTGCCAGCAGTTTGGGGGGTTTTAGCAATCAGCCCCAGCATTTT.